This TCR beta chain was sequenced during a study of blood T cell repertoires in COVID-19. Study context: COVID-19 samples collected from the United States, Italy and Spain covered acute and convalescent phases.

Authors' processing steps: From reference gene primer amplification, estimates of nucleated cell counts were derived. Clones were sequenced by immunoSEQ multiplex PCR, and TCRdb holds only the in-frame ones, with some missing. That table furnishes V, J and clone size, whereas the DNA furnished D and trimming. Here the sample spans around 200,000 clones, around nine tenths being singletons. This CDR3 spans 14 amino acids. Trimming took 2 bases from V and 5 from J, leaving 11 bases between them. The germline gives CDR1 KGHSH, CDR2 LQKENI. Sequenced: peripheral blood. This chain links TRBV18 with TRBJ2-3, with D perhaps TRBD1 (6 bases). This sequence originates from a man between 18 and 29 years old with active or convalescent COVID-19. The CDR3 is CASSPSTGIDTQYF. The CDR3 DNA reads as TGTGCCAGCTCACCAAGCACAGGGATAGATACGCAGTATTTT.